Listed here is a single T cell receptor beta chain. This receptor's antigen is unknown. No qualities accompany the bases; no much larger clone lies one base away. This entry is derived from a study of glioma-infiltrating T cells after dendritic cell vaccination (dated by TCRdb to 2016 to 2017). For context, the study as a whole: A cohort of about 15 glioblastoma patients from Phase I and II dendritic cell vaccination trials was included, of whom 9 were newly diagnosed and 6 had recurrent disease. Autologous tumor lysate-pulsed dendritic cell vaccination was administered to the patients between about 2002 and 2013. The vaccine consisted of monocyte-derived dendritic cells cultured less than 9 days with IL-4 and GM-CSF, then pulsed overnight with autologous tumor lysate. Patients received three intradermal dendritic cell vaccine injections at biweekly intervals in the arm below the axilla. Tumor-infiltrating lymphocyte content was quantified and tumor and blood repertoires were compared in dendritic cell-vaccinated glioblastoma patients by deep sequencing of TCR beta CDR3 regions. Survival after dendritic cell vaccination was correlated with TCR sequencing metrics such as TIL content and the overlap between tumor and blood repertoires. Study-level results and caveats: After dendritic cell vaccination, a higher estimated pretreatment TIL content predicted longer time to progression and longer overall survival. The three-group TCR overlap response model was described as speculative and requiring prospective validation. TCR clonality showed no direct relationship with survival, which suggests that a diverse polyclonal response may be important. The cohort was small and heterogeneous, and full blood and tumor sets were available for few patients, with initial-recurrent tumor pairs available for even fewer patients.

Patients were selected on the basis of adequate residual fresh-frozen tumor tissue and more than two years of available survival data. An isocitrate dehydrogenase mutation was not carried by any of the glioblastoma patients, although molecular status was otherwise variable. PBMC were collected before vaccination, two weeks after the third vaccination, and at tumor progression if progression occurred. Genomic DNA was extracted with the Qiagen DNeasy Blood extraction Kit. The CDR3, cysteine through phenylalanine, is 14 amino acids long. Solely the CDR3 DNA is kept, with 42 bases framed from the first base. Ends trimmed: V by 7 bases, J by 7 bases; bases unmatched to a gene: 6. The germline V gene (reference sequence) sets CDR1 to MNHNY and CDR2 to SVGAGI. The immunoSEQ assay amplified TCRB CDR3 regions from 2 micrograms of genomic DNA, or from all available DNA when less than that amount was available. Multiplex PCR used 60 forward primers for TCR V beta segments and 13 reverse primers for J beta segments. To estimate reads per starting template, synthetic control templates were spiked into each sample at limiting dilution. The Illumina HiSeq System generated sequencing reads of 87 bp. The published analysis was carried out like this. To remove PCR and sequencing errors, closely related sequences were merged with a nearest neighbor algorithm. TCR overlap was measured as the percentage of unique tumor TCR beta sequences also present in the same patient's peripheral blood. Here the immuneACCESS table is served through TCRdb, limited to in-frame sequences with V and J called. Missing clones are a known gap in these copies; in checked studies unresolved V genes cover under half, and the rest lacks a known reason. The V and J calls and clone size are taken from that table; D and trimming were inferred from the DNA. The sample yields tens of thousands of clones; over 85% were counted once. In total, the top ten clones hold more than 3% of the sample.

This receptor was taken from a human donor with glioblastoma. This chain joins TRBV6-6 to TRBJ1-5; 11 nucleotides in the junction match TRBD1. Sequences were derived from blood, sampled before dendritic cell vaccination. The CDR3 region reads CASNVGQGGQPQHF. The nucleotide sequence is given as TGTGCCAGCAACGTGGGACAGGGGGGCCAGCCCCAGCATTTT.